The 30 T cell receptor beta chains below come from one sample, sequenced in a study of regulatory T cells in long-lasting Graves disease. HTBI primers from iRepertoire and Arm-PCR of CDR3 regions yielded the TCR beta libraries. In TCRdb, the multiplex PCR reads were re-called with MiXCR into one record per CDR3 protein. The sample shows hundreds of thousands of distinct CDR3 sequences, roughly 14% of them seen only once. This sample's time point: newly diagnosed GD, antithyroid drugs for less than 3 months. The authors made the TCR library using RNA they extracted from PBMCs. These data were also reused for a study on T cells in Graves' hyperthyroidism and ophthalmopathy.

The sequencing used peripheral blood mononuclear cells (PBMCs), collected at new diagnosis, from a patient treated with antithyroid drugs. All receptors derive from a man aged 30 to 39 with Graves disease.

In its sample, this clonotype was seen many times. This chain connects TRBV30 to TRBJ2-3; 7 nucleotides agree with TRBD2. From germline, CDR1 is GTSNPN and CDR2 SVGIG (reference sequence). V lost 4 bases to trimming and J lost 0 bases; unmatched junction nucleotides: 1. The CDR3 is made up of 13 amino acids. CDR3 DNA sequence: TGTGCCTGGACTAGCGGAAGCACAGATACGCAGTATTTT. Its protein is CAWTSGSTDTQYF.

This clonotype has ten or more counts. The genes are TRBV5-4 and TRBJ1-2, with 7 positions matching TRBD1. The CDR3 consists of 14 residues. Trimming cost V 3 bases and J 5 bases; bases outside gene matches: 7. The germline gives CDR1 SGHNT, CDR2 YYREEE (reference sequence). The CDR3 is CASSSGRDSYGYTF. CDR3 DNA sequence: TGTGCCAGCAGCTCGGGCCGGGACAGTTATGGCTACACCTTC.

This chain uses TRBV7-9 with TRBJ2-1; tentatively, D is TRBD2 (5 bases). V was trimmed by 5 bases and J by 0 bases, leaving 11 bases between them. CDR3 length: 15 amino acids. CDR1 SEHNR and CDR2 FQNEAQ come from the germline V gene (reference sequence). CDR3 region: CASSPKRSSYNEQFF. DNA of the CDR3: TGTGCCAGCAGCCCTAAGCGGAGCTCCTACAATGAGCAGTTCTTC.

This clonotype was seen repeatedly, ten times or more. V gene TRBV11-2 combines with J gene TRBJ2-1; tentative D call: TRBD2 (5 bases). The CDR3 sequence is 15 residues long. Deletions cut 1 base from V and 4 bases from J, with 11 bases between. CDR1 is SGHAT and CDR2 is FQNNGV in the germline V gene. The CDR3 DNA reads TGTGCCAGCAGCTTAGGCGGGCAGATTTACAATGAGCAGTTCTTC. Its translation is CASSLGGQIYNEQFF. The full variable domain, in which reference TRBV11-2 and TRBJ2-1 provide the parts outside the CDR3, is EAGVAQSPRYKIIEKRQSVAFWCNPISGHATLYWYQQILGQGPKLLIQFQNNGVVDDSQLPKDRFSAERLKGVDSTLKIQPAKLEDSAVYLCASSLGGQIYNEQFFGPGTRLTVL.

This clonotype was picked up many times. The chain employs TRBV20-1 and TRBJ2-7; D perhaps matches TRBD1 (6 bases). With 3 bases removed from V and 2 bases from J, the gap between germline ends came to 17 bases. Germline CDR1 DFQATT, CDR2 SNEGSKA (reference sequence). The CDR3 is 15 amino acids. CDR3 in DNA: TGCAGTGCTAGTAACCTGGGGCAGGGGCCCTACGAGCAGTACTTC. Translation gives CSASNLGQGPYEQYF.

In the case of this clonotype: One junction end disagrees with the germline gene, perhaps due to a read error. This chain uses TRBV7-2 with TRBJ2-3; 10 bases are shared with TRBD2. The length of the CDR3 is 14 residues. Germline CDR1 SGHTA, CDR2 FQGNSA. CDR3 protein: CASSLPAGGDTQNF. CDR3 nucleotides: TGTGCCAGCAGCTTACCAGCGGGAGGGGATACGCAGAATTTT.

The chain links TRBV30 to TRBJ2-5; tentative D call: TRBD1 (5 bases). The germline CDR1 and CDR2 sequences are GTSNPN and SVGIG (reference sequence). The CDR3 sequence is 14 residues long. Trimming stripped 0 bases from V and 5 bases from J, with 13 bases between. The CDR3 DNA is TGTGCCTGGAGTGTAGAGGCAGGGTGGGAGACCCAGTACTTC. Translation: CAWSVEAGWETQYF.

The genes are TRBV30 and TRBJ2-3, with 9 bases matching TRBD2. Germline CDR1 reads GTSNPN; CDR2 reads SVGIG (reference sequence). The J segment lost 0 bases and the V segment lost 2 bases, leaving 3 bases of the junction unmatched. The CDR3 runs 15 residues. CDR3 protein: CAWSLLAGSTDTQYF. In DNA, the CDR3 is TGTGCCTGGAGTCTCCTAGCGGGGAGCACAGATACGCAGTATTTT.

This clonotype was observed at least ten times. V usage is TRBV12-3 or TRBV12-4 and J usage is TRBJ2-1; no definite D call. This CDR3 region has 13 residues. Between the trimmed V and J ends, which lost 3 bases and 4 bases, there was a span of 7 bases. The CDR3 DNA follows: TGTGCCAGCAGTTTCTCGGAATACAATGAGCAGTTCTTC. This sequence encodes CASSFSEYNEQFF.

This clonotype was observed a few times. The chain joins TRBV24-1 to TRBJ2-5; the match to TRBD2 covers 14 bases. Trimming cost V 7 bases and J 7 bases; bases outside gene matches: 1. This CDR3 region has 13 residues. Germline V gene lookup returns CDR1 KGHDR and CDR2 SFDVKD. The CDR3 bases are TGTGCCACCAGAGGACTAGCGGGAGGGACCCAGTACTTC. This sequence encodes CATRGLAGGTQYF.

This clonotype was seen at least ten times. This chain uses TRBV5-4 with TRBJ2-7; 8 positions agree with TRBD2. V dropped 4 bases and J dropped 0; count of bases not matched to a gene: 9. The CDR3 is made up of 16 amino acids. Germline V gene lookup returns CDR1 SGHNT and CDR2 YYREEE (reference sequence). The CDR3: CASSPPGLGGSYEQYF. The DNA for the CDR3 is TGTGCCAGCAGCCCGCCGGGACTAGGGGGCTCCTACGAGCAGTACTTC.

This clonotype has a count of ten or more. CDR3 coding DNA: TGTGCCAGCAGCGGGTCACAAGAGACCCAGTACTTC. Protein sequence: CASSGSQETQYF. The chain combines TRBV12-3 or TRBV12-4 with TRBJ2-5; no clear D gene. CDR3 length equals 12 residues. Trimming took 6 bases from V and 2 from J, leaving 7 bases between them.

The chain couples TRBV27 to TRBJ2-7, with 7 bases identical to TRBD1. The CDR3 is 15 residues long. The germline gives CDR1 MNHEY, CDR2 SMNVEV (reference sequence). V lost 0 bases to trimming and J lost 4 bases; unmatched junction nucleotides: 6. CDR3 in amino acids: CASSLSVTGRYEQYF. Written as DNA, the CDR3 is TGTGCCAGCAGTTTATCTGTGACAGGGCGGTACGAGCAGTACTTC.

The table lists this clonotype with many counts. This chain joins TRBV20-1 and TRBJ2-7; D possibly corresponds to TRBD1 (5 bases). Trimming pared 0 bases from V and 2 bases from J, leaving 14 bases between. CDR1 is DFQATT, CDR2 SNEGSKA, per germline (reference sequence). The CDR3 spans 15 residues. The CDR3 here is CSARETWGGTYEQYF. DNA for the CDR3: TGCAGTGCTAGAGAGACCTGGGGCGGAACCTACGAGCAGTACTTC.

V is TRBV30 and J is TRBJ1-2, with 7 bases that match TRBD1. The ends lost 3 bases at V and 8 bases at J; junction bases unmatched: 9. CDR3 length: 13 amino acids. The germline gives CDR1 GTSNPN, CDR2 SVGIG (reference sequence). The CDR3: CAWRAEGAGGYTF. The CDR3 DNA sequence: TGTGCCTGGAGAGCTGAGGGGGCTGGAGGCTACACCTTC.

Concerning this clonotype itself: A far more abundant clone sits one base away, making this likely a read error. The rearrangement joins TRBV7-2 to TRBJ2-1; D perhaps matches TRBD2 (5 bases). The J call may be mistaken, given a closer DNA end match to TRBJ2-4. The CDR3 is 13 residues long. Per the germline V gene, CDR1 is SGHTA and CDR2 is FQGNSA. Here the CDR3 reads CASSGGAENIQYF. CDR3 DNA: TGTGCCAGCAGCGGAGGAGCCGAAAACATTCAGTACTTC.

There are a few counts of this clonotype. The rearrangement uses TRBV11-2 and TRBJ2-7, with 7 bases aligning to TRBD2. Germline-derived CDR1 and CDR2 are SGHAT and FQNNGV. The CDR3 covers 15 residues. The junction had 10 bases not matched to a gene; V was cut back by 5 bases and J by 3 bases. Here the CDR3 reads CASSLGAGAFYEQYF. The CDR3, as DNA: TGTGCCAGCAGCCTAGGGGCGGGAGCCTTCTACGAGCAGTACTTC.

This clonotype was observed at least ten times. The junction shows a germline mismatch at one end, possibly a read error. The chain uses TRBV2 and TRBJ2-7; D tentatively fits TRBD1 or TRBD2 (5 bases each). Germline V CDR1 and CDR2: SNHLY, FYNNEI. The CDR3 length is 13 residues. CDR3 sequence: CASSQATGGEQYF. The CDR3 region has the DNA TGTGCCAGCAGTCAAGCTACAGGAGGAGAGCAGTACTTC. The variable domain in full, with the rest retrieved from reference TRBV2 and TRBJ2-7, is EPEVTQTPSHQVTQMGQEVILRCVPISNHLYFYWYRQILGQKVEFLVSFYNNEISEKSEIFDDQFSVERPDGSNFTLKIRSTKLEDSAMYFCASSQATGGEQYFGPGTRLTVT.

The chain is built from TRBV12-3 or TRBV12-4 and TRBJ1-1; unclear D gene. With 6 bases removed from V and 1 base from J, the gap between germline ends came to 9 bases. The CDR3 totals 13 residues. CDR3 nucleotides: TGTGCCAGCAGGACCGCCAGGAACACTGAAGCTTTCTTT. Translated, it gives CASRTARNTEAFF.

Concerning this clonotype itself: The junction departs from the called germline gene at one end, perhaps through a read error. The chain employs TRBV6-2 or TRBV6-3 and TRBJ2-7; D gene ambiguous. Per germline, CDR1 MNHEY and CDR2 SVGEGT. The length of the CDR3 is 12 residues. CDR3: CAVSQVSYVQYF. As DNA, the CDR3 is TGTGCGGTGAGCCAGGTGTCCTACGTGCAGTACTTC.

This chain joins TRBV19 and TRBJ1-5; D remains unclear. The length of the CDR3 is 10 residues. The germline V gene has CDR1 LNHDA and CDR2 SQIVND (reference sequence). V was clipped by 10 bases and J by 6 bases, with 7 bases between them. The CDR3, as DNA: TGTGCCATTTCGTGTCAGCCCCAGCATTTT. Amino acid sequence: CAISCQPQHF.

This clonotype was recorded at least ten times. The chain employs TRBV7-8 and TRBJ1-4; no clear D. Trimming removed 4 bases at V and 0 bases at J, with 6 bases between. Germline-derived CDR1 and CDR2 are SGHVS and FQNEAQ. This CDR3 spans 14 amino acids. The CDR3 sequence is CASSSAATNEKLFF. The DNA for the CDR3 is TGTGCCAGCAGCTCCGCAGCAACTAATGAAAAACTGTTTTTT.

The CDR3 region has the DNA TGTGCCAGCAGCCCGGCCAACAGGGGGCTAGACAATGAGCAGTTCTTC. It translates to CASSPANRGLDNEQFF. The rearrangement links TRBV6-2 or TRBV6-3 to TRBJ2-1, with 9 bases identical to TRBD1. CDR3 length equals 16 residues. Germline values: CDR1 MNHEY, CDR2 SVGEGT. Trimming cost V 6 bases and J 5 bases; bases outside gene matches: 11.

A remark on this clonotype: A clone one base away is much larger, so this may be a read error. V usage is TRBV5-6 and J usage is TRBJ2-7; D might be TRBD2 (6 bases). V lost 4 bases, J lost 1 base, and 6 bases lay in between. The CDR3 is 12 amino acids. From germline, CDR1 is SGHDT and CDR2 YYEEEE. The CDR3 DNA is TGTGCCAGCAGCCGGGAGTCCTACGAGCAGTACTTC. This translates into CASSRESYEQYF. The full variable domain, rest sourced from reference TRBV5-6 and TRBJ2-7, is DAGVTQSPTHLIKTRGQQVTLRCSPKSGHDTVSWYQQALGQGPQFIFQYYEEEERQRGNFPDRFSGHQFPNYSSELNVNALLLGDSALYLCASSRESYEQYFGPGTRLTVT.

This clonotype was detected ten times or more. The chain employs TRBV11-2 and TRBJ2-1; TRBD2 might be the D (5 bases). Trimming took 5 bases from V and 3 from J, leaving 11 bases between them. CDR3 length: 14 residues. Germline-derived CDR1 and CDR2 are SGHAT and FQNNGV. The CDR3 nucleotides are TGTGCCAGCAGCCCCTCGAGCGGCTACAATGAGCAGTTCTTC. Amino acid sequence: CASSPSSGYNEQFF.

J is TRBJ1-2 and V is TRBV24-1; no clear D gene. V lost 6 bases and J 1 base, leaving 11 bases between the germline ends. The CDR3 has 14 residues. CDR1 is KGHDR, CDR2 SFDVKD, per germline. The CDR3 DNA follows: TGTGCCACCAGTAGACGAGGGTATAACTATGGCTACACCTTC. Amino acids: CATSRRGYNYGYTF.

The chain combines TRBV27 with TRBJ1-2; a weak D match, TRBD1 (5 bases). The CDR3 loop spans 13 amino acids. Trimming took 4 bases from V and 9 from J, leaving 15 bases between them. The germline V gene encodes CDR1 MNHEY and CDR2 SMNVEV (reference sequence). CDR3 region: CASSSWDSESYTF. CDR3 nucleotides: TGTGCCAGCAGTTCCTGGGACTCGGAAAGCTACACCTTC.

A word on this clonotype: With a much larger clone just one base away, this may be a read error. V gene TRBV12-3 or TRBV12-4 combines with J gene TRBJ2-1; 8 positions agree with TRBD2. CDR3 size: 17 residues. The ends lost 6 bases at V and 0 bases at J; junction bases unmatched: 10. CDR3 coding DNA: TGTGCCAGCAGGGGGGCGGGAGGCGCTAACTCCTACAATGAGCAGTTCTTC. This translates into CASRGAGGANSYNEQFF.

The chain couples TRBV6-2 or TRBV6-3 to TRBJ2-1; no reliable D call. Trimming cost V 11 bases and J 8 bases, with 19 bases left between them. This CDR3 has 13 amino acids. Germline CDR1 reads MNHEY; CDR2 reads SVGEGT. The CDR3 region is CAVEVPDSHEQFF. The CDR3 nucleotides read TGTGCCGTAGAAGTTCCCGACTCCCATGAGCAGTTCTTC.

With respect to this clonotype: A read error may explain this, as a much larger clone is one base away. The chain uses TRBV27 and TRBJ2-7; 12 nucleotides match TRBD1. Germline CDR1 and CDR2: MNHEY and SMNVEV (reference sequence). This CDR3 has 17 residues. CDR3 sequence: CVSSSQTGTGGQYEQYF. In nucleotides, the CDR3 is TGTGTCAGCAGTTCACAAACCGGGACAGGGGGCCAATACGAGCAGTACTTC.